This T cell receptor beta chain was identified in a study of post-analysis software for immune sequencing data. CDR1 and CDR2 from the germline V gene are MRHNA and SNTAGT. CDR3 length: 15 residues. Trimming removed 3 bases at V and 8 bases at J, with 17 bases between. Prepared libraries of TCR beta cDNA carried unique molecular identifiers. TCRdb passed the PCR reads through MiXCR, listing each CDR3 protein once. The repertoire consists of hundreds of thousands of distinct CDR3 sequences, with about 27% occurring once and the leading ten covering roughly 0.57%. The study's findings and limits: There were a few TRBV segments more frequent in patients than controls, and TRBV5-6, TRBV5-1 and TRBV20-1 were among them.

As for this clonotype: Antigen: not known.

The specimen sequenced was blood. This receptor was identified in a girl aged 5 to 17 with multiple sclerosis. The chain employs TRBV6-4 and TRBJ2-1; perhaps TRBD2 as D (6 bases). CDR3 sequence reads: CASSESGTSGDEQFF. The CDR3 DNA reads TGTGCCAGCAGTGAATCCGGGACTTCCGGGGATGAGCAGTTCTTC.